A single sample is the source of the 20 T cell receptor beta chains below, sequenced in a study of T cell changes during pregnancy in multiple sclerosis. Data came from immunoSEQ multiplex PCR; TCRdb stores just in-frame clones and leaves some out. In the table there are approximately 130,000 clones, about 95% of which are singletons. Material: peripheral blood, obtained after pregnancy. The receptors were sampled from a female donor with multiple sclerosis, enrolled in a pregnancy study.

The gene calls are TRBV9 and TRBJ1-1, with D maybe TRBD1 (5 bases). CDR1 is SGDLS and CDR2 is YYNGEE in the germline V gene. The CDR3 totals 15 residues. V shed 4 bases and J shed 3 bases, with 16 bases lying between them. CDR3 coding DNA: TGTGCCAGCAGCTCCCGGGGGTGGTCGGACACTGAAGCTTTCTTT. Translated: CASSSRGWSDTEAFF. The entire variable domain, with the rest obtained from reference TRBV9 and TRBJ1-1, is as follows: DSGVTQTPKHLITATGQRVTLRCSPRSGDLSVYWYQQSLDQGLQFLIQYYNGEERAKGNILERFSAQQFPDLHSELNLSSLELGDSALYFCASSSRGWSDTEAFFGQGTRLTVV.

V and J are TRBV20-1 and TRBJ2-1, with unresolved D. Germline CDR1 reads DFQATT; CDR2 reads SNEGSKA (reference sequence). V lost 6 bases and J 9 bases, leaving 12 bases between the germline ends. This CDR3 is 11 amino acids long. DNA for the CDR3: TGCAGTGCGGCAGCGCTGATTGAGCAGTTCTTC. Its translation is CSAAALIEQFF.

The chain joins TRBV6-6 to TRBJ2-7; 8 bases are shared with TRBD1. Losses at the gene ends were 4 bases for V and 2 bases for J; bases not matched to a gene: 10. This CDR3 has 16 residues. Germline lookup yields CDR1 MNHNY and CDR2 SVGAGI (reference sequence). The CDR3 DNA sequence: TGTGCCAGCAGTTTCCAAAAGGGGACAGGTGCCTACGAGCAGTACTTC. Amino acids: CASSFQKGTGAYEQYF.

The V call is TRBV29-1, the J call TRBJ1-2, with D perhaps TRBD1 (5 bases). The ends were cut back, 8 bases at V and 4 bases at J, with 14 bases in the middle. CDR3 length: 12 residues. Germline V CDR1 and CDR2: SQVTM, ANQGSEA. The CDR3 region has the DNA TGCAGCACTGGGGCGGGAATCTATGGCTACACCTTC. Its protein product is CSTGAGIYGYTF.

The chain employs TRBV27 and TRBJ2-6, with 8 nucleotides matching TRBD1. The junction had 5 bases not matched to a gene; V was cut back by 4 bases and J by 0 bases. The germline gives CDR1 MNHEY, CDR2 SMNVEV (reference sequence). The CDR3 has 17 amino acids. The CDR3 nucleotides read TGTGCCAGCAGTTCTCCAGGGGGCGTCTCTGGGGCCAACGTCCTGACTTTC. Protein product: CASSSPGGVSGANVLTF.

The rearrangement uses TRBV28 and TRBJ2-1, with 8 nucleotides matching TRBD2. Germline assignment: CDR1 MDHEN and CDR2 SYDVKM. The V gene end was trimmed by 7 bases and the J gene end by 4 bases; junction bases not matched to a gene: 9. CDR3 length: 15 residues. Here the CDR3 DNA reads TGTGCCAGCACCCGGGGGGGGTGGGGGTACAATGAGCAGTTCTTC. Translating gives CASTRGGWGYNEQFF.

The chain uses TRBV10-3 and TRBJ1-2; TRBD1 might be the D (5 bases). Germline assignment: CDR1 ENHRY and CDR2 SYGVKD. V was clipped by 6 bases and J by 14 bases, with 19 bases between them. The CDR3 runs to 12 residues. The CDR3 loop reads CAISPPRAGLTF. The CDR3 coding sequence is TGTGCCATCAGCCCTCCTCGAGCAGGGCTAACCTTC.

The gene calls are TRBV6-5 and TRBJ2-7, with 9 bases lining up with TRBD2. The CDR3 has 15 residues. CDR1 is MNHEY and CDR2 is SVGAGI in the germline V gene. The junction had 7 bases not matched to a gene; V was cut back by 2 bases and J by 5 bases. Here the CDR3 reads CASSYEVGLAHEQYF. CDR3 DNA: TGTGCCAGCAGTTACGAGGTGGGACTAGCTCACGAGCAGTACTTC.

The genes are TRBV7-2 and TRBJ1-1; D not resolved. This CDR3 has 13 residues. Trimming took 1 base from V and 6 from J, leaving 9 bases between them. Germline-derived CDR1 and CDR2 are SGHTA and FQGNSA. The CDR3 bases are TGTGCCAGCAGCTTAGGTTCGGCGGCTGAAGCTTTCTTT. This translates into CASSLGSAAEAFF.

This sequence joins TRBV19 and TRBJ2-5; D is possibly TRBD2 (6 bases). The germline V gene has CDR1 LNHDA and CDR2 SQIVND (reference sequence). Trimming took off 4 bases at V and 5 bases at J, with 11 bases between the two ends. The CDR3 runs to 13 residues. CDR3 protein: CASSRRGGETQYF. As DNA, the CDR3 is TGTGCCAGTAGTAGGAGGGGTGGCGAGACCCAGTACTTC.

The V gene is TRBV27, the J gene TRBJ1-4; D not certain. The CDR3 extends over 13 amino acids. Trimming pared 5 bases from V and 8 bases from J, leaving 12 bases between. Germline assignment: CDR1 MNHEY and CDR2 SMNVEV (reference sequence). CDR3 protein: CASSATDSEKLFF. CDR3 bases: TGTGCCAGCAGTGCGACTGATTCGGAAAAACTGTTTTTT.

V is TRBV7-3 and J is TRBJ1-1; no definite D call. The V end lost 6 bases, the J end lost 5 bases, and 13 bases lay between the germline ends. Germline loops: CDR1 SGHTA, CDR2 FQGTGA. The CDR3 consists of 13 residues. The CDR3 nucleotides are TGTGCCAGCAGATTAGGAGGAGGGACTGAAGCTTTCTTT. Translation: CASRLGGGTEAFF. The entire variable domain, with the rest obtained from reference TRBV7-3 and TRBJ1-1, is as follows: GAGVSQTPSNKVTEKGKYVELRCDPISGHTALYWYRQSLGQGPEFLIYFQGTGAADDSGLPNDRFFAVRPEGSVSTLKIQRTERGDSAVYLCASRLGGGTEAFFGQGTRLTVV.

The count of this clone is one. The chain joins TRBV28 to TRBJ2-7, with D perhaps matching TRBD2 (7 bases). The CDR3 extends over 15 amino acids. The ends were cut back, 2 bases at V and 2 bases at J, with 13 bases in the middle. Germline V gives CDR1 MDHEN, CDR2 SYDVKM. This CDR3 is CASSLGGGRAYEQYF. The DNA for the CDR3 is TGTGCCAGCAGTTTAGGGGGGGGCAGAGCCTACGAGCAGTACTTC.

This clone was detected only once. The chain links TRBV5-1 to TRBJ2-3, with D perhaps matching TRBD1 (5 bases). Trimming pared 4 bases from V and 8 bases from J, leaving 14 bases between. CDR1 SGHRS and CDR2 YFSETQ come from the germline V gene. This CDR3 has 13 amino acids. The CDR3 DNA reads TGCGCCAGCAGCCAGCAGGCAAGGGGTACGCAGTATTTT. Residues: CASSQQARGTQYF.

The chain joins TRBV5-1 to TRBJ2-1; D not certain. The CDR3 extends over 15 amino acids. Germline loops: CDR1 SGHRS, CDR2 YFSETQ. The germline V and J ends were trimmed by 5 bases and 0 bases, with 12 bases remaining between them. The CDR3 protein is CASSPTKSSYNEQFF. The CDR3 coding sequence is TGCGCCAGCAGTCCGACAAAGAGCTCCTACAATGAGCAGTTCTTC.

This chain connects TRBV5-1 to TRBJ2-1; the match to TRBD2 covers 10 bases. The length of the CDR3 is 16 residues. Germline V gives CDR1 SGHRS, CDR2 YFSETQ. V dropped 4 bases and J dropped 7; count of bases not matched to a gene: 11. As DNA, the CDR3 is TGCGCCAGCAGCCCCCCCTCAGCGGGAGGGTTGAATGAGCAGTTCTTC. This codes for CASSPPSAGGLNEQFF.

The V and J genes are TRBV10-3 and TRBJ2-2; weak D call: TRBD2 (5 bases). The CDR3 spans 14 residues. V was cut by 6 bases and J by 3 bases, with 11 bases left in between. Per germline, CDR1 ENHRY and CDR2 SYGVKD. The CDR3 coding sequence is TGTGCCATCAGGGGGTCCGGGGACACCGGGGAGCTGTTTTTT. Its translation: CAIRGSGDTGELFF.

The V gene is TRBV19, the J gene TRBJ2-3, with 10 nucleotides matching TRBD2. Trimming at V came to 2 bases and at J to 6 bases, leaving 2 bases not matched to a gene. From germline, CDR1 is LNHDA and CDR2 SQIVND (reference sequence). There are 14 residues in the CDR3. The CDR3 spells CASSIPAGGDTQYF. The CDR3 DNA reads TGTGCCAGTAGTATACCAGCGGGAGGGGATACGCAGTATTTT.

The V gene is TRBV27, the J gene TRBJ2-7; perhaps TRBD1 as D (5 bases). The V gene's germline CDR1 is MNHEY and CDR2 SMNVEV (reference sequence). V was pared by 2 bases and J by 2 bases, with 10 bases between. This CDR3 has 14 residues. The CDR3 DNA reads TGTGCCAGCAGTTTAACGTGGGGCGCCTACGAGCAGTACTTC. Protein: CASSLTWGAYEQYF.

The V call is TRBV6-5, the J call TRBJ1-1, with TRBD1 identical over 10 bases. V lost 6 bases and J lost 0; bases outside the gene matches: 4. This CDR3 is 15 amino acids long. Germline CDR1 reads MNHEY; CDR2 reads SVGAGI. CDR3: CASRSGQGLNTEAFF. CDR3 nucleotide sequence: TGTGCCAGCAGATCGGGACAGGGGCTGAACACTGAAGCTTTCTTT.